The next 11 T cell receptor beta chains were all read from a single sample in a study of neurological immune-mediated disorders. MiXCR, applied by TCRdb to the 5' RACE reads, yields one record per CDR3 protein. In the table there are more than 45,000 distinct CDR3 sequences, roughly 2.5% of which are singletons. Specimen: PBMCs. The receptors shown here come from a man in his fifties with multiple sclerosis.

Remarks on this clonotype: A much larger clonotype is one base distant, so this may be a read error. V is TRBV28 and J is TRBJ2-3; unclear D gene. CDR1 MDHEN and CDR2 SYDVKM come from the germline V gene. V lost 4 bases, J lost 11 bases, and 13 bases lay in between. CDR3 length equals 12 residues. CDR3 region: CASSSQDWKQYF. The CDR3 coding sequence is TGTGCCAGCAGTTCACAAGATTGGAAGCAGTATTTT.

This clonotype has a count of ten or more. The V and J genes are TRBV20-1 and TRBJ2-5; 9 bases align to TRBD2. The J segment lost 2 bases and the V segment lost 1 base, leaving 5 bases of the junction unmatched. The CDR3 loop spans 15 amino acids. Germline V gene lookup returns CDR1 DFQATT and CDR2 SNEGSKA (reference sequence). The CDR3 DNA sequence: TGCAGTGCTAGAGCTAGCGGGGTGGTACAAGAGACCCAGTACTTC. Translation gives CSARASGVVQETQYF.

In its sample, this clonotype was seen many times. This sequence joins TRBV19 and TRBJ1-4, with TRBD1 as a possible D gene (5 bases). CDR3 length: 12 residues. Trimming left V 6 bases short and J 16 bases short, with 18 bases between. Germline loops: CDR1 LNHDA, CDR2 SQIVND (reference sequence). The CDR3 bases are TGTGCCAGTAGCGGCGGTAGCAGGGTGGCGTTTTTT. Amino acids: CASSGGSRVAFF.

This clonotype appeared many times. J is TRBJ1-2 and V is TRBV20-1, with D unresolved. V dropped 2 bases and J dropped 4 bases, with 2 bases sitting between them. CDR1 is DFQATT, CDR2 SNEGSKA, per germline (reference sequence). This CDR3 is 10 amino acids long. Written as DNA, the CDR3 is TGCAGTGCTAGAACCTATGGCTACACCTTC. Protein: CSARTYGYTF.

This clonotype was counted ten times or more. The chain employs TRBV5-1 and TRBJ1-2; TRBD1 matches at 7 bases. Germline-derived CDR1 and CDR2 are SGHRS and YFSETQ. Trimming cost V 4 bases and J 1 base; bases outside gene matches: 7. This CDR3 spans 15 amino acids. The CDR3 here is CASSSRDSLNYGYTF. CDR3 nucleotides: TGCGCCAGCAGCAGCCGGGACAGCCTTAACTATGGCTACACCTTC.

This clonotype showed up many times. The rearrangement uses TRBV20-1 and TRBJ1-5; TRBD1 might be the D (5 bases). Trimming took 1 base from V and 0 from J, leaving 13 bases between them. The CDR3 contains 16 residues. The germline CDR1 and CDR2 sequences are DFQATT and SNEGSKA (reference sequence). DNA for the CDR3: TGCAGTGCTAGAGCCGAGGGGTCGGCTAGCAATCAGCCCCAGCATTTT. Its protein is CSARAEGSASNQPQHF.

This clonotype was counted only a few times. The gene calls are TRBV27 and TRBJ2-3, with D possibly being TRBD2 (5 bases). CDR1 and CDR2 (germline): MNHEY, SMNVEV (reference sequence). The CDR3 is 14 amino acids. Trimming removed 6 bases from V and 3 bases from J, with 13 bases in between. CDR3 residues: CASSLWSGTDTQYF. The CDR3, as DNA: TGTGCCAGCAGCCTTTGGAGCGGAACAGATACGCAGTATTTT.

This clonotype was detected ten times or more. This CDR3 is missing its conserved last phenylalanine or tryptophan, likely due to a read error. The genes are TRBV7-2 and TRBJ1-5, with TRBD1 matching over 7 bases. V shed 5 bases, J shed 6 bases, and the junction held 10 bases outside the gene matches. The CDR3 has 15 residues. Germline CDR1 reads SGHTA; CDR2 reads FQGNSA. CDR3 in amino acids: CASSTHRGTSQPQHY. CDR3 DNA: TGTGCCAGCAGCACCCACAGGGGAACAAGTCAGCCCCAGCATTAT.

This clonotype was seen many times. The CDR3 sequence: CAISELANQETQYF. CDR3 nucleotide sequence: TGTGCCATCAGTGAGCTAGCGAACCAAGAGACCCAGTACTTC. The rearrangement links TRBV10-3 to TRBJ2-5; a weak D match, TRBD2 (6 bases). Germline assignment: CDR1 ENHRY and CDR2 SYGVKD. CDR3 length: 14 residues. The germline V and J ends were trimmed by 2 bases and 0 bases, with 7 bases remaining between them.

Many counts were recorded for this clonotype. The genes are TRBV12-3 or TRBV12-4 and TRBJ2-2; D is undetermined. The V end lost 1 base, the J end lost 4 bases, and 7 bases lay between the germline ends. The CDR3 has 14 amino acids. The CDR3 nucleotides are TGTGCCAGCAGTTTAGAACGGATCACCGGGGAGCTGTTTTTT. Translating gives CASSLERITGELFF.

This clonotype was found many times. The chain has TRBV5-1 and TRBJ2-1, with 11 bases fitting TRBD2. The J segment lost 8 bases and the V segment lost 0 bases, leaving 1 base of the junction unmatched. From germline, CDR1 is SGHRS and CDR2 YFSETQ. The CDR3 loop spans 14 amino acids. The CDR3 nucleotides read TGCGCCAGCAGCTTGGGACTAGCGGGGCATGAGCAGTTCTTC. Its protein is CASSLGLAGHEQFF.